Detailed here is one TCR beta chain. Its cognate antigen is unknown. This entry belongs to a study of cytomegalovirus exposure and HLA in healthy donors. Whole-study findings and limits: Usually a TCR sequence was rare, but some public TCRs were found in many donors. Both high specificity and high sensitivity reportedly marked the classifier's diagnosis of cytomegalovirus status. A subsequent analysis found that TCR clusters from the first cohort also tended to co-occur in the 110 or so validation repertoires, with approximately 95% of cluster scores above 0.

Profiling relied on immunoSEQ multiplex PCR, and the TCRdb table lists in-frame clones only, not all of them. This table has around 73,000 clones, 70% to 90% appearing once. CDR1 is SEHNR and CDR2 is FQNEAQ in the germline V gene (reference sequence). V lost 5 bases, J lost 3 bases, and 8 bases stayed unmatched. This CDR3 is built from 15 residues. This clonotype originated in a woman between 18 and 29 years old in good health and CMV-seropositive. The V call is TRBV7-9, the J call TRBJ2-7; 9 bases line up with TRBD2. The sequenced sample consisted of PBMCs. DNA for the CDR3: TGTGCCAGCAGCCCCCCGTTTAGCGGGGGCTACGAGCAGTACTTC. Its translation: CASSPPFSGGYEQYF.